This record covers a single T cell receptor beta chain. Across fewer than 25 US areas, participants ranged in age from 18 to 89 years. Researchers sorted participants into cohorts using their self-reported clinical history. This CDR3 contains 16 residues. The ends lost 0 bases at V and 7 bases at J; junction bases unmatched: 8. From germline, CDR1 is LGHDT and CDR2 YNNKEL (reference sequence). Method: immunoSEQ multiplex PCR; TCRdb's copy keeps in-frame clones and lacks some. The sample has 250,000 to 400,000 clones, more than 75% seen once. The record originates from a study of blood T cell repertoires in COVID-19.

The source of this sequence is a man in his fifties or sixties who had recovered from COVID-19. Material: PBMCs or T cells enriched from blood (not recorded which). The chain is built from TRBV3-1 (or the pseudogene TRBV3-2) and TRBJ2-2, with 7 bases identical to TRBD1. The CDR3: CASSQDGTAPSGELFF. The CDR3 DNA sequence: TGTGCCAGCAGCCAAGATGGGACAGCCCCTAGCGGGGAGCTGTTTTTT.